This T cell receptor (beta chain) was found in a study of T-cell reconstitution after alpha-beta-depleted transplantation in children. Preparing the TCRbeta library involved the use of unique molecular identifiers. One entry per CDR3 protein, called by TCRdb with MiXCR from the PCR reads. Among 450,000 to 500,000 distinct CDR3 sequences listed, around 12% were seen once. This clonotype was picked up a small number of times. Germline loops: CDR1 KGHSH, CDR2 LQKENI. The CDR3 covers 17 residues. J lost 4 bases, V lost 2 bases, and 12 bases had no gene match. Sequenced material: PBMCs from the stem cell graft donor, taken from the stem cell graft. The V and J genes are TRBV18 and TRBJ2-3; 7 bases line up with TRBD1. This sequence was found in a human donor who donated a stem cell graft to a child with combined immunodeficiency. The CDR3 DNA is TGTGCCAGCTCACCAGGGACAGAATACGCACAGGCAGATACGCAGTATTTT. It yields the protein CASSPGTEYAQADTQYF.